These T cell receptor beta chains were read from a single sample in a study of blood T cell repertoires in COVID-19. Sequencing used immunoSEQ multiplex PCR; TCRdb keeps in-frame clones, though not all of them. The sample carries approximately 260,000 clones, approximately 82% recorded once. The source material was peripheral blood. The receptors were gathered from a woman older than 75 with active or convalescent COVID-19. Both conserved end residues are part of each CDR3. Fields, in order: D gene, V gene, clone size, J gene, CDR3 DNA, CDR3 protein. The D gene is left open where the match is weak. The size field is filled for only some rows; it gives once, few, many or a size class.

D: NA
V: TRBV3-1/TRBV3-2
size: NA
J: TRBJ1-2
DNA: TGTGCCAGCAGCCAAGCTGTCGGTGGCTACACCTTC
CDR3: CASSQAVGGYTF

D: TRBD2
V: TRBV5-1
size: NA
J: TRBJ2-5
DNA: TGCGCCAGCAGCTTGGGGCGCGGGGGGGGACAAGAGACCCAGTACTTC
CDR3: CASSLGRGGGQETQYF

D: TRBD1
V: TRBV6-5
size: NA
J: TRBJ1-5
DNA: TGTGCCAGCAGTTCACAGGGGAATCAGCCCCAGCATTTT
CDR3: CASSSQGNQPQHF

D: NA
V: TRBV7-9
size: NA
J: TRBJ2-1
DNA: TGTGCCAGCAGCTTACAGGGCGGTTTAAACAATGAGCAGTTCTTC
CDR3: CASSLQGGLNNEQFF

D: NA
V: TRBV7-9
size: NA
J: TRBJ2-4
DNA: TGTGCCAGCAGCTTAGATATAGCCAAAAACATTCAGTACTTC
CDR3: CASSLDIAKNIQYF

D: NA
V: TRBV24-1
size: NA
J: TRBJ2-3
DNA: TGTGCCACCAGTGATCGCAGGGCGCCAGGGAACACAGATACGCAGTATTTT
CDR3: CATSDRRAPGNTDTQYF

D: TRBD1
V: TRBV28
size: few
J: TRBJ1-5
DNA: TGTGCCAGCAGTACCCCAGACGGGACAGCCCTTAATCAGCCCCAGCATTTT
CDR3: CASSTPDGTALNQPQHF

D: TRBD1
V: TRBV5-1
size: NA
J: TRBJ1-1
DNA: TGCGCCAGCAGCTTACAGGGGTCAAACACTGAAGCTTTCTTT
CDR3: CASSLQGSNTEAFF

D: NA
V: TRBV11-1
size: few
J: TRBJ2-1
DNA: TGTGCCAGCAGCTCCGGTGGTTGGAATGAGCAGTTCTTC
CDR3: CASSSGGWNEQFF

D: NA
V: TRBV6-1
size: NA
J: TRBJ1-5
DNA: TGTGCCAGCAGGGAGGGTCTGATTAGCAATCAGCCCCAGCATTTT
CDR3: CASREGLISNQPQHF

D: NA
V: TRBV5-1
size: once
J: TRBJ1-6
DNA: TGCGCCAGCAGCTTGTATTTTTCGCAGGGGAATTCACCCCTCCACTTT
CDR3: CASSLYFSQGNSPLHF

D: TRBD2
V: TRBV5-1
size: NA
J: TRBJ2-3
DNA: TGCGCCAGCAGCTTGGGGCAGGGCGGGAGTATGGCAGATACGCAGTATTTT
CDR3: CASSLGQGGSMADTQYF

D: TRBD1
V: TRBV19
size: NA
J: TRBJ2-1
DNA: TGTGCCAGTAGTATAGTGGACAGGGTGGTCTTC
CDR3: CASSIVDRVVF

D: NA
V: TRBV29-1
size: once
J: TRBJ1-5
DNA: TGCAGCGTGGCGACACGGAGGGACAATCAGCCCCAGCATTTT
CDR3: CSVATRRDNQPQHF

D: TRBD1
V: TRBV7-9
size: NA
J: TRBJ1-3
DNA: TGTGCCAGCAGCCCAGGACAGGGGGCCATCAGTTACTCTGGAAACACCATATATTTT
CDR3: CASSPGQGAISYSGNTIYF

D: NA
V: TRBV28
size: NA
J: TRBJ2-7
DNA: TGTGCCAGCAGTCCCCCCCCCAGGTCCCTACAGCAGTACTTC
CDR3: CASSPPPRSLQQYF

D: NA
V: TRBV19
size: NA
J: TRBJ1-1
DNA: TGTGCCAGTAGTATAGGACAGACAGCTTTCTTT
CDR3: CASSIGQTAFF

D: NA
V: TRBV6-5
size: NA
J: TRBJ1-2
DNA: TGTGCCAGCAGTTACCCGATCGGAGATAACTATGGCTACACCTTC
CDR3: CASSYPIGDNYGYTF

D: TRBD2
V: TRBV30
size: NA
J: TRBJ2-5
DNA: TGTGCCTGGAGTGTATCCTTAGCGGGAGGGCTTCAAGAGACCCAGTACTTC
CDR3: CAWSVSLAGGLQETQYF

D: NA
V: TRBV10-1
size: NA
J: TRBJ2-7
DNA: TGCGCCAGCAGTGAGACCGGTACCGGGTACGAGCAGTACTTC
CDR3: CASSETGTGYEQYF

D: NA
V: TRBV6-5
size: NA
J: TRBJ1-2
DNA: TGTGCCAGCGGCACAGGGTATAGATATGGCTACACCTTC
CDR3: CASGTGYRYGYTF

D: NA
V: TRBV6-1
size: NA
J: TRBJ1-4
DNA: TGTGCCAGCAGTGCGTCTACCCGAAGTTATAATGCTGAAAAACTGTTTTTT
CDR3: CASSASTRSYNAEKLFF

D: TRBD1
V: TRBV5-1
size: NA
J: TRBJ1-1
DNA: TGCGCCAGCAGCGGGGGACAGGAAAACACTGAAGCTTTCTTT
CDR3: CASSGGQENTEAFF

D: TRBD2
V: TRBV28
size: NA
J: TRBJ2-7
DNA: TGTGCCAGCAGTCTAGCGGAGAACTACGAGCAGTACTTC
CDR3: CASSLAENYEQYF

D: NA
V: TRBV4-2
size: few
J: TRBJ2-2
DNA: TGTGCCAGCAGCCCTGGGACTTCCGGGGAGCTGTTTTTT
CDR3: CASSPGTSGELFF

D: NA
V: TRBV5-4
size: NA
J: TRBJ2-5
DNA: TGTGCCAGCAGCTTGGCAGCTAGGGGCCACCCGCTCCAAGAGACCCAGTACTTC
CDR3: CASSLAARGHPLQETQYF

D: TRBD2
V: TRBV4-1
size: NA
J: TRBJ2-1
DNA: TGCGCCAGCAGCCAACATTGGACTAGCGGGAGTACACAACTTAGGTTCTTC
CDR3: CASSQHWTSGSTQLRFF

D: TRBD2
V: TRBV7-2
size: NA
J: TRBJ2-1
DNA: TGTGCCAGCAGCTTCCACGCGGGAGGGAGCTACAATGAGCAGTTCTTC
CDR3: CASSFHAGGSYNEQFF

D: NA
V: TRBV28
size: NA
J: TRBJ2-1
DNA: TGTGCCAGCAGTTTATTCCAGGCCACCTACAATGAGCAGTTCTTC
CDR3: CASSLFQATYNEQFF

D: NA
V: TRBV18
size: NA
J: TRBJ2-7
DNA: TGTGCCAGCTCCCGGGGGACCGGTACGATATTAAACGAGCAGTACTTC
CDR3: CASSRGTGTILNEQYF

D: NA
V: TRBV29-1
size: NA
J: TRBJ1-1
DNA: TGCAGCGTTGGGAGCATATCGTCCCAGGGCACTGAAGCTTTCTTT
CDR3: CSVGSISSQGTEAFF